The rows below give T cell receptor beta chains drawn from one sample of a study of blood T cells in healthy people across ages. TCRdb processed the 5' RACE reads anew with MiXCR; each CDR3 protein has one entry. The table shows 1.5 million to 2 million distinct CDR3 sequences, with about 49% occurring only once. The specimen was blood. The receptor source for this set is a woman between 35 and 50 years old in good health. Both conserved end residues are part of each CDR3. Each record gives: J gene, D gene, V gene, clone size, CDR3 protein, CDR3 DNA. D genes are given only for firm matches. Only part of the rows carry a size: once, few, many, or a class if the clone is expanded.

j_call: TRBJ2-4
d_call: -
v_call: TRBV10-2
clone_size: -
cdr3_aa: CASSETGSQQYF
cdr3_nt: TGCGCCAGCAGTGAAACGGGCTCCCAGCAGTACTTC

j_call: TRBJ1-2
d_call: -
v_call: TRBV4-2
clone_size: -
cdr3_aa: CASRQRDAGGGYTF
cdr3_nt: TGTGCCAGCAGGCAGCGGGACGCCGGGGGGGGCTACACCTTC

j_call: TRBJ2-1
d_call: TRBD2
v_call: TRBV5-1
clone_size: few
cdr3_aa: CASSSGLAGVDEQFF
cdr3_nt: TGCGCCAGCAGCTCAGGACTAGCGGGGGTGGATGAGCAGTTCTTC

j_call: TRBJ2-1
d_call: -
v_call: TRBV28
clone_size: -
cdr3_aa: CASSLTVLYEQFF
cdr3_nt: TGTGCCAGCAGTCTCACAGTATTATATGAGCAGTTCTTC

j_call: TRBJ1-6
d_call: TRBD1
v_call: TRBV20-1
clone_size: -
cdr3_aa: CSAREGAGTNSPLHF
cdr3_nt: TGCAGTGCTAGGGAGGGGGCAGGAACCAATTCACCCCTCCACTTT

j_call: TRBJ2-1
d_call: TRBD2
v_call: TRBV7-2
clone_size: -
cdr3_aa: CASSLNPSGTPPSYNEQFF
cdr3_nt: TGTGCCAGCAGCTTAAACCCTAGCGGGACGCCTCCCTCCTACAATGAGCAGTTCTTC

j_call: TRBJ2-1
d_call: -
v_call: TRBV12-3/TRBV12-4
clone_size: few
cdr3_aa: CASKLRAAGGNEQFF
cdr3_nt: TGTGCCAGCAAACTAAGGGCGGCAGGTGGGAATGAGCAGTTCTTC

j_call: TRBJ2-7
d_call: TRBD1
v_call: TRBV5-5
clone_size: few
cdr3_aa: CASSLDPGGFEQYF
cdr3_nt: TGTGCCAGCAGCTTGGATCCAGGGGGCTTCGAGCAGTACTTC

j_call: TRBJ2-7
d_call: TRBD1
v_call: TRBV12-3/TRBV12-4
clone_size: few
cdr3_aa: CATRDSRNYEQYF
cdr3_nt: TGTGCCACCCGGGACAGTAGAAACTACGAGCAGTACTTC

j_call: TRBJ1-4
d_call: -
v_call: TRBV18
clone_size: -
cdr3_aa: CASSPLRDEKLFF
cdr3_nt: TGTGCCAGCTCACCTCTCAGGGATGAAAAACTGTTTTTT

j_call: TRBJ2-7
d_call: TRBD2
v_call: TRBV5-1
clone_size: many
cdr3_aa: CASSLAGGAYEQYF
cdr3_nt: TGTGCCAGCAGTCTAGCGGGGGGGGCTTACGAGCAGTACTTC

j_call: TRBJ1-2
d_call: TRBD1
v_call: TRBV6-5
clone_size: -
cdr3_aa: CASSQSGTGGNGYTF
cdr3_nt: TGTGCCAGCAGTCAATCCGGGACAGGGGGCAATGGCTACACCTTC

j_call: TRBJ1-6
d_call: TRBD1
v_call: TRBV20-1
clone_size: -
cdr3_aa: CSARDPGQVASPLHF
cdr3_nt: TGCAGTGCTAGAGATCCTGGACAGGTTGCCTCACCCCTCCACTTT

j_call: TRBJ2-3
d_call: TRBD1
v_call: TRBV27
clone_size: once
cdr3_aa: CASTDRGASTDTQYF
cdr3_nt: TGTGCTAGCACGGACAGGGGGGCTTCCACAGATACGCAGTATTTT

j_call: TRBJ2-7
d_call: TRBD2
v_call: TRBV3-1
clone_size: -
cdr3_aa: CASSQESALAGVTYEQYF
cdr3_nt: TGTGCCAGCAGCCAAGAGAGCGCCCTAGCGGGGGTAACCTACGAGCAGTACTTC